These T cell receptor beta chains were read from a single sample in a study of T cell responses to AZD1222 COVID-19 vaccine. Generated by immunoSEQ multiplex PCR, the TCRdb table keeps only in-frame clones and is missing some. The sample has 80,000 to 100,000 clones, around nine tenths seen once; the top ten hold approximately 10%. The sequencing here drew on peripheral blood, taken 28 days after the second AZD1222 dose. These receptors originate from an adult who received the AZD1222 COVID-19 vaccine. CDR3s include the opening cysteine and the closing phenylalanine or tryptophan. The D gene is left open where the match is weak. The size field is filled for only some rows; it gives once, few, many or a size class.

>.|.|TRBV5-1|TRBJ1-1
CASSLFPGPNTEAFF
TGCGCCAGCAGCTTGTTCCCGGGCCCCAACACTGAAGCTTTCTTT
>once|TRBD1|TRBV6-6|TRBJ2-7
CASSPHDRDSYEQYF
TGTGCCAGCAGCCCCCACGACAGGGATAGCTACGAGCAGTACTTC
>.|.|TRBV6-5|TRBJ2-7
CASSYSSEQYF
TGTGCCAGCAGTTACTCGAGCGAGCAGTACTTC
>.|TRBD2|TRBV7-2|TRBJ2-5
CASSLAVSSGGETQYF
TGTGCCAGCAGCTTAGCCGTTTCTAGCGGGGGAGAGACCCAGTACTTC
>.|.|TRBV11-3|TRBJ1-5
CASSLEGRDSNQPQHF
TGTGCCAGCAGCTTAGAGGGGCGGGACAGCAATCAGCCCCAGCATTTT
>.|.|TRBV27|TRBJ1-6
CASRGGRSSPLHF
TGTGCCAGCAGGGGGGGTCGAAGCTCACCCCTCCACTTT
>.|.|TRBV9|TRBJ1-3
CASSVVRTAYSGNTIYF
TGTGCCAGCAGCGTAGTTAGGACAGCCTATTCTGGAAACACCATATATTTT
>.|TRBD2|TRBV7-3|TRBJ2-5
CASSFRLAGGPRTQYF
TGTGCCAGCAGCTTCCGACTAGCGGGGGGGCCGCGGACCCAGTACTTC
>.|.|TRBV19|TRBJ1-5
CASRISPSSNQPQHF
TGTGCCAGTAGAATAAGTCCGAGCTCCAATCAGCCCCAGCATTTT
>once|.|TRBV6-5|TRBJ2-7
CASSISQASYEQYF
TGTGCCAGCTCTATTAGTCAGGCCTCCTACGAGCAGTACTTC
>.|.|TRBV15|TRBJ2-5
CATSREDRETQYF
TGTGCCACCAGCAGAGAGGACAGAGAGACCCAGTACTTC
>.|.|TRBV5-4|TRBJ1-4
CASSLKQGGGEKLFF
TGTGCCAGCAGCTTGAAACAGGGTGGGGGTGAAAAACTGTTTTTT
>.|.|TRBV2|TRBJ1-1
CASSLERTEAFF
TGTGCCAGCAGTCTAGAACGGACTGAAGCTTTCTTT
>.|.|TRBV6-1|TRBJ2-7
CASSEAGRSEQYF
TGTGCCAGCAGTGAAGCAGGGAGAAGCGAGCAGTACTTC
>.|.|TRBV7-2|TRBJ2-1
CASTAPGSFHEQFF
TGTGCCAGCACCGCCCCGGGTAGCTTCCATGAGCAGTTCTTC
>.|TRBD2|TRBV4-1|TRBJ2-5
CASSPGLAGGQETQYF
TGCGCCAGCAGCCCCGGTTTAGCGGGGGGGCAAGAGACCCAGTACTTC
>.|.|TRBV4-3|TRBJ2-5
CASSLDWQAKETQYF
TGCGCCAGCAGCCTAGATTGGCAGGCTAAAGAGACCCAGTACTTC
>.|TRBD1|TRBV2|TRBJ1-5
CASSETGVQPQHF
TGTGCCAGCAGTGAAACAGGGGTGCAGCCCCAGCATTTT
>.|TRBD1|TRBV27|TRBJ2-7
CASRSTGTYEQYF
TGTGCCAGCAGATCGACAGGGACCTACGAGCAGTACTTC
>.|.|TRBV18|TRBJ2-5
CASSPSFSRETQYF
TGTGCCAGCTCACCCTCTTTCTCGCGGGAGACCCAGTACTTC
>.|.|TRBV9|TRBJ2-6
CASSVGGGDSGANVLTF
TGTGCCAGCAGCGTAGGGGGCGGGGACTCTGGGGCCAACGTCCTGACTTTC
>few|TRBD2|TRBV30|TRBJ2-2
CALGGAGTLEVF
TGTGCCCTCGGGGGGGCGGGGACACTGGAAGTTTTT
>.|TRBD1|TRBV24-1|TRBJ2-1
CATSDPGQGTNNEQFF
TGTGCCACCAGTGACCCCGGACAGGGAACGAACAATGAGCAGTTCTTC
>.|.|TRBV13|TRBJ2-4
CASSLGGAKNIQYF
TGTGCCAGCAGCTTAGGGGGGGCCAAAAACATTCAGTACTTC
>.|TRBD1|TRBV7-6|TRBJ2-7
CASSSRPTGGSEQYF
TGTGCCAGCAGCTCGCGACCGACAGGGGGCAGCGAGCAGTACTTC
>.|.|TRBV12-3/TRBV12-4|TRBJ1-3
CASSLASGNTIYF
TGTGCCAGCAGCTTGGCATCTGGAAACACCATATATTTT
>once|TRBD1|TRBV7-9|TRBJ1-2
CASSFGTDYGYTF
TGTGCCAGCAGCTTCGGGACAGACTATGGCTACACCTTC